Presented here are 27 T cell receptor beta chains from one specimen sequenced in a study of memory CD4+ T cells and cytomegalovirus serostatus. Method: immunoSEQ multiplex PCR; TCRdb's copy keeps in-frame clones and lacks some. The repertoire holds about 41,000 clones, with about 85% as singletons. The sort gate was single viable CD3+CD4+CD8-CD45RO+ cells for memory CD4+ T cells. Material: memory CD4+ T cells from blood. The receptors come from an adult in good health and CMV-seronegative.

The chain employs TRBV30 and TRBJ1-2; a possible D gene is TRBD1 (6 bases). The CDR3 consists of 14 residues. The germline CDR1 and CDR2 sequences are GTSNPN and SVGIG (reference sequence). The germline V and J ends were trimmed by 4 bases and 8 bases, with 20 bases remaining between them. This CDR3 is CAWKESPAGDGYTF. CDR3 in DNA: TGTGCCTGGAAAGAGAGTCCGGCAGGGGACGGCTACACCTTC.

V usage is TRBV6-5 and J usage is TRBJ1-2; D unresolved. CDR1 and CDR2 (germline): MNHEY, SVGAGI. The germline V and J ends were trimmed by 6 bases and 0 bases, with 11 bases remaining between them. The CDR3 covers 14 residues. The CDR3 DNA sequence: TGTGCCAGCAGCCCCTGGGGAGCTAACTATGGCTACACCTTC. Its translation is CASSPWGANYGYTF.

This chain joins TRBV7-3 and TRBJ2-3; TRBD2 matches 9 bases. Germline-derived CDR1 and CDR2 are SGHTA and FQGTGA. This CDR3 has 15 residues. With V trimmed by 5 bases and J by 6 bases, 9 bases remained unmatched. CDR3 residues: CASSLIAGAVDTQYF. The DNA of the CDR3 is TGTGCCAGCAGCCTCATAGCGGGGGCGGTTGATACGCAGTATTTT.

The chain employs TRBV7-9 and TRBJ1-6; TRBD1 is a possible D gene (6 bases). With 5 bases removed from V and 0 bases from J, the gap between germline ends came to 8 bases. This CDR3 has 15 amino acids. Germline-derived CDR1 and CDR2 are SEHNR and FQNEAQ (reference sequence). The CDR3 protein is CASSGGVSYNSPLHF. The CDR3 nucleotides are TGTGCCAGCAGCGGGGGCGTCTCCTATAATTCACCCCTCCACTTT. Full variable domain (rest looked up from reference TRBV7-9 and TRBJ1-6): DTGVSQNPRHKITKRGQNVTFRCDPISEHNRLYWYRQTLGQGPEFLTYFQNEAQLEKSRLLSDRFSAERPKGSFSTLEIQRTEQGDSAMYLCASSGGVSYNSPLHFGNGTRLTVT.

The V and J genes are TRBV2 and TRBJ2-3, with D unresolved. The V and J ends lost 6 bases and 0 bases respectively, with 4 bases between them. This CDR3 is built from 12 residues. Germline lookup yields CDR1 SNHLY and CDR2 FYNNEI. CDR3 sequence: CASSTSTDTQYF. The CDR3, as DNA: TGTGCCAGCAGCACTAGCACAGATACGCAGTATTTT.

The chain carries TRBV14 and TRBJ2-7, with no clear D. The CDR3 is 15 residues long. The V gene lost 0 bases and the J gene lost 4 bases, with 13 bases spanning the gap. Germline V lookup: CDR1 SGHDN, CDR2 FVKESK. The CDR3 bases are TGTGCCAGCAGCCAAGATACAACGAGAAGATACGAGCAGTACTTC. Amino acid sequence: CASSQDTTRRYEQYF.

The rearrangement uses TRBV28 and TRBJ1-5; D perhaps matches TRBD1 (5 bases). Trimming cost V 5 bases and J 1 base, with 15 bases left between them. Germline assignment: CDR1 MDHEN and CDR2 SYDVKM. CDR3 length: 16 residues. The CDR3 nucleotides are TGTGCCAGCAGTCCCGGACACCCGATGAGCAATCAGCCCCAGCATTTT. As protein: CASSPGHPMSNQPQHF.

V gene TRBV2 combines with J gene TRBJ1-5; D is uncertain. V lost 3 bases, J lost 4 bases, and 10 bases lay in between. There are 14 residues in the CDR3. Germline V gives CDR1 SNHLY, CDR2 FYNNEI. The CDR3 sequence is CASSDVSVNQPQHF. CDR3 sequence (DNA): TGTGCCAGCAGTGACGTTTCGGTAAATCAGCCCCAGCATTTT.

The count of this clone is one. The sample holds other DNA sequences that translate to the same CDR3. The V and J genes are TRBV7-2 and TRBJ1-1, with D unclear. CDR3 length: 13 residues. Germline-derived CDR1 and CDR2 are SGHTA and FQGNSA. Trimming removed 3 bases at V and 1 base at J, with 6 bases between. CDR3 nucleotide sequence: TGTGCCAGCAGCTTTCAAGGGAACACTGAAGCTTTCTTT. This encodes CASSFQGNTEAFF. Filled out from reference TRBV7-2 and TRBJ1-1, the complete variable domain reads GAGVSQSPSNKVTEKGKDVELRCDPISGHTALYWYRQSLGQGLEFLIYFQGNSAPDKSGLPSDRFSAERTGGSVSTLTIQRTQQEDSAVYLCASSFQGNTEAFFGQGTRLTVV.

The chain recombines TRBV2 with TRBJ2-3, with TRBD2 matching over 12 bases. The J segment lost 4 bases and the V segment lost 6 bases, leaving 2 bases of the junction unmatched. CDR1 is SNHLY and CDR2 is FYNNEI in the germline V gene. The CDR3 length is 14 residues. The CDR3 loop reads CASRLAGGPDTQYF. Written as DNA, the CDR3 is TGTGCCAGCAGACTAGCGGGGGGCCCAGATACGCAGTATTTT.

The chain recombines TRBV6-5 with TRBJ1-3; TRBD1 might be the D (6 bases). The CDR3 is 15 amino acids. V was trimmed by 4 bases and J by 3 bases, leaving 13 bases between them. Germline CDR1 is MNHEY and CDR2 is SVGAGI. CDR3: CASSLGRGNGNTIYF. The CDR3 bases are TGTGCCAGCAGTTTGGGTAGGGGGAATGGAAACACCATATATTTT.

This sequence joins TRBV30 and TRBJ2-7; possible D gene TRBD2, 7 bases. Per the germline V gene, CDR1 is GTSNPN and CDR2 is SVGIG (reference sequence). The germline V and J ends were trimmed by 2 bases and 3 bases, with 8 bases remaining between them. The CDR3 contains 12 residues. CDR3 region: CAWSRGGYEQYF. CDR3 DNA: TGTGCCTGGAGTAGGGGGGGCTACGAGCAGTACTTC.

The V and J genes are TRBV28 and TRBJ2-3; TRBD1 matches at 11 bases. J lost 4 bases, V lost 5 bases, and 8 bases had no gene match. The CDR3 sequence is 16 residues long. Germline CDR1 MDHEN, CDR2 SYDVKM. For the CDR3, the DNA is TGTGCCAGCAGTCCACCGGGACAGGGGGGCGCAGATACGCAGTATTTT. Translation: CASSPPGQGGADTQYF. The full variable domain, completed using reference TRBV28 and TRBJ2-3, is DVKVTQSSRYLVKRTGEKVFLECVQDMDHENMFWYRQDPGLGLRLIYFSYDVKMKEKGDIPEGYSVSREKKERFSLILESASTNQTSMYLCASSPPGQGGADTQYFGPGTRLTVL.

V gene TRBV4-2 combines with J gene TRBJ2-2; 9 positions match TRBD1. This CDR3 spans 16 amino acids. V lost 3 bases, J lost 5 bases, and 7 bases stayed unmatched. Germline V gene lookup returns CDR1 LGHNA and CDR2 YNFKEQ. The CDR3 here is CASSQKQGAETGELFF. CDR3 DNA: TGTGCCAGCAGCCAGAAACAGGGGGCTGAAACCGGGGAGCTGTTTTTT.

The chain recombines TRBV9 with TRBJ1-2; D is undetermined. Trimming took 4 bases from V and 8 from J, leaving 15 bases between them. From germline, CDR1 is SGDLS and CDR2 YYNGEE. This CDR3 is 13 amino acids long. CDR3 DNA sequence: TGTGCCAGCAGCCCGAACCCGGGTGGCGGCTACACCTTC. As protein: CASSPNPGGGYTF. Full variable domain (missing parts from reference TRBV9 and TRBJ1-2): DSGVTQTPKHLITATGQRVTLRCSPRSGDLSVYWYQQSLDQGLQFLIQYYNGEERAKGNILERFSAQQFPDLHSELNLSSLELGDSALYFCASSPNPGGGYTFGSGTRLTVV.

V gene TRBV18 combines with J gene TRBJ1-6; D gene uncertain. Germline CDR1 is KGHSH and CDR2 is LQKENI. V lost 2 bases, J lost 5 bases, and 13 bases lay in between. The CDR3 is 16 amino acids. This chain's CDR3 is CASSPNLPGNNSPLHF. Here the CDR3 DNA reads TGTGCCAGCTCACCAAACTTGCCGGGGAATAATTCACCCCTCCACTTT.

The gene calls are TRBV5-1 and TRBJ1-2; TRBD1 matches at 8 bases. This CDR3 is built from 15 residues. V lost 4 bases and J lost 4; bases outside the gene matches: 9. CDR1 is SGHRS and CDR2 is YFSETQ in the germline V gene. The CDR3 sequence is CASSPGRGLVYGYTF. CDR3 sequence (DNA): TGCGCCAGCAGCCCGGGCAGGGGGCTAGTCTATGGCTACACCTTC.

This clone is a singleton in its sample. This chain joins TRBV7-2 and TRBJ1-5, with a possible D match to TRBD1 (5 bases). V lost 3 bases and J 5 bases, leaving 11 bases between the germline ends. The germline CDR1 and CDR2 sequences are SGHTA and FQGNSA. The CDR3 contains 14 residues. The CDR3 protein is CASSFRPGDQPQHF. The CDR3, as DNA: TGTGCCAGCAGCTTCCGCCCGGGGGATCAGCCCCAGCATTTT. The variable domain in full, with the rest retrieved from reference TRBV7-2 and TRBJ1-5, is GAGVSQSPSNKVTEKGKDVELRCDPISGHTALYWYRQSLGQGLEFLIYFQGNSAPDKSGLPSDRFSAERTGGSVSTLTIQRTQQEDSAVYLCASSFRPGDQPQHFGDGTRLSIL.

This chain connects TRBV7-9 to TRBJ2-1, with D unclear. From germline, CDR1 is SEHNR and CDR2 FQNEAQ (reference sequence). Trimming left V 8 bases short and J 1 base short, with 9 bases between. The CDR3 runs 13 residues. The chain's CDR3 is CASSITSYNEQFF. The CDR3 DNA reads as TGTGCCAGCTCCATAACGTCCTACAATGAGCAGTTCTTC. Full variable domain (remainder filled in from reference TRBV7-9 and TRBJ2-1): DTGVSQNPRHKITKRGQNVTFRCDPISEHNRLYWYRQTLGQGPEFLTYFQNEAQLEKSRLLSDRFSAERPKGSFSTLEIQRTEQGDSAMYLCASSITSYNEQFFGPGTRLTVL.

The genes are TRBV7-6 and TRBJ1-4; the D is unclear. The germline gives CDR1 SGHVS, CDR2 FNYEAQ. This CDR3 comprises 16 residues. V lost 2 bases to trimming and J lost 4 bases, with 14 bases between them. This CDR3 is CASSLRPAADNEKLFF. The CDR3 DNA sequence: TGTGCCAGCAGCTTAAGGCCGGCTGCTGATAATGAAAAACTGTTTTTT.

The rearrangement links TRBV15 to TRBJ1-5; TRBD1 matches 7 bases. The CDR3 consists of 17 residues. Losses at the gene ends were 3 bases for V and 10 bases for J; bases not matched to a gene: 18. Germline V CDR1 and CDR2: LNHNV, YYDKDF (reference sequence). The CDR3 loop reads CATSSLRTGPLYRPQHF. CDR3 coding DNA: TGTGCCACCAGCAGCTTGAGGACAGGACCCCTATATCGCCCCCAGCATTTT.

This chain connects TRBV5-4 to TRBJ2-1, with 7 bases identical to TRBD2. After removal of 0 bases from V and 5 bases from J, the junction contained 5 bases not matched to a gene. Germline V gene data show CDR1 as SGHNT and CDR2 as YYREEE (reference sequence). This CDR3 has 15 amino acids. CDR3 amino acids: CASSLGGGVDNEQFF. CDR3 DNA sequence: TGTGCCAGCAGCTTGGGGGGAGGGGTCGACAATGAGCAGTTCTTC.

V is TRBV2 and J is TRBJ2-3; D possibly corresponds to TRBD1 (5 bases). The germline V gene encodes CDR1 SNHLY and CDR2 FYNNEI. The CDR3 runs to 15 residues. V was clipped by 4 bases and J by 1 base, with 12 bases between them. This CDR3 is CASSVQGLRTDTQYF. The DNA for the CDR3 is TGTGCCAGCAGTGTCCAGGGTTTACGCACAGATACGCAGTATTTT.

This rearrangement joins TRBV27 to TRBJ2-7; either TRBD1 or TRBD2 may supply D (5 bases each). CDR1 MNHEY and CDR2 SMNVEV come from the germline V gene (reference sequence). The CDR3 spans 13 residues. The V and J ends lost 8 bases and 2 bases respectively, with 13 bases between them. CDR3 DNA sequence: TGTGCCAGCGGGTGGGACGCCGCCTACGAGCAGTACTTC. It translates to CASGWDAAYEQYF.

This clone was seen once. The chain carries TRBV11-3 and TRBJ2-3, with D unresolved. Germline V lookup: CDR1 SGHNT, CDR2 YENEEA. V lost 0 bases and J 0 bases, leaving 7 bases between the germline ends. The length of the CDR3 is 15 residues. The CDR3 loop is CASSLDSASTDTQYF. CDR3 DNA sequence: TGTGCCAGCAGCTTAGACTCCGCCAGCACAGATACGCAGTATTTT. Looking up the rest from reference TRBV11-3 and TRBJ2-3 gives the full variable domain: EAGVVQSPRYKIIEKKQPVAFWCNPISGHNTLYWYLQNLGQGPELLIRYENEEAVDDSQLPKDRFSAERLKGVDSTLKIQPAELGDSAVYLCASSLDSASTDTQYFGPGTRLTVL.

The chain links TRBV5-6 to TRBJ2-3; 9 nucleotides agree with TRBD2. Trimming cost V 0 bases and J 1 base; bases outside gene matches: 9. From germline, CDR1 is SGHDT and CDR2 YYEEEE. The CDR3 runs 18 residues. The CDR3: CASSLGRRRGGGTDTQYF. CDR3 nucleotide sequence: TGTGCCAGCAGCTTGGGACGAAGGCGGGGGGGCGGCACAGATACGCAGTATTTT.

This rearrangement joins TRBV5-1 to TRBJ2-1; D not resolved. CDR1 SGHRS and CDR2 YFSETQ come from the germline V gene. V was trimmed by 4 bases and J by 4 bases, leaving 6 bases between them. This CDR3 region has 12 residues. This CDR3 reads CASSPSYNEQFF. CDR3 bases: TGCGCCAGCAGCCCTTCATACAATGAGCAGTTCTTC.